The clone carrying this TCR beta chain appeared a single time. V was shortened by 8 bases and J by 6 bases, with 15 bases between the two germline ends. Germline CDR1 reads MDHEN; CDR2 reads SYDVKM. CDR3 size: 13 residues. The record originates from a study of blood T cell repertoires in COVID-19. Looking at the study overall: Sites across the United States, Italy and Spain contributed samples from acute and convalescent COVID-19. The cDNA or gDNA used as material had been derived from T cells, B-cell-depleted T cells, or PBMCs.

As handled by the study authors: Scientists estimated how many nucleated cells there were by amplifying reference gene primers. Profiled with immunoSEQ multiplex PCR; TCRdb holds only in-frame clones, not every one. From that table come the V and J calls and clone size; the DNA was used to work out D and trimming. The sample lists about 490,000 clones; over 75% were seen once. J is TRBJ2-3 and V is TRBV28, with D possibly TRBD1 on 6 matching bases. Sequencing was done on a sample of peripheral blood. This receptor was obtained from a human donor in a cohort sampled during active COVID-19. In DNA form, the CDR3 reads TGTGCCAGCGGGGGCGCATTAGGGGATACGCAGTATTTT. Protein: CASGGALGDTQYF.